Shown below are 5 T cell receptor beta chains from a single sample sequenced in a study of blood T cell repertoires in COVID-19 (dated by TCRdb to 2018 to 2020). Preparation of the library involved the immunoSEQ multiplex PCR assay. TCRdb holds this immuneACCESS table with in-frame rearrangements only. Some clones are missing; in checked studies, unresolved V genes explain under half, and the rest has no known cause. The sample yields approximately 85,000 clones; over 85% were counted once. In total, the top ten clones hold roughly 2.1% of the sample. Specimen: peripheral blood. These receptors came from a man aged 50 to 60 with acute or convalescent COVID-19.

The chain is built from TRBV30 and TRBJ1-5; 8 positions agree with TRBD1. The CDR3 loop spans 15 amino acids. CDR1 is GTSNPN and CDR2 is SVGIG in the germline V gene (reference sequence). With V trimmed by 7 bases and J by 1 base, 9 bases remained unmatched. The CDR3: CAFNSDRDSNQPQHF. DNA for the CDR3: TGTGCCTTTAACTCGGACAGGGACAGCAATCAGCCCCAGCATTTT.

The rearrangement uses TRBV14 and TRBJ1-1; a weak D match, TRBD1 (6 bases). Between the trimmed V and J ends, which lost 0 bases and 3 bases, there was a span of 14 bases. This CDR3 comprises 16 residues. Looked up from germline, CDR1 is SGHDN and CDR2 is FVKESK. The CDR3: CASSQDWGHTYTEAFF. The CDR3 nucleotides read TGTGCCAGCAGCCAAGATTGGGGACATACATACACTGAAGCTTTCTTT.

The chain couples TRBV11-2 to TRBJ1-3; D remains ambiguous. The V gene lost 7 bases and the J gene lost 3 bases, with 19 bases spanning the gap. The CDR3 has 16 residues. Germline V gene lookup returns CDR1 SGHAT and CDR2 FQNNGV. The CDR3 region has the DNA TGTGCCAGCACCTCCCCGGAGACTGCATATGGAAACACCATATATTTT. Amino acid sequence: CASTSPETAYGNTIYF.

The rearrangement joins TRBV4-2 to TRBJ2-3; 13 bases fit TRBD2. The CDR3 is 15 amino acids. The germline CDR1 and CDR2 sequences are LGHNA and YNFKEQ. Trimming at V came to 5 bases and at J to 6 bases, leaving 5 bases not matched to a gene. CDR3 nucleotide sequence: TGTGCCAGCAGCAGGGGGACTAGCGGGGTGGATACGCAGTATTTT. Amino acids: CASSRGTSGVDTQYF.

The V gene is TRBV4-2, the J gene TRBJ1-1, with D perhaps matching TRBD1 (5 bases). Germline values: CDR1 LGHNA, CDR2 YNFKEQ. Between the trimmed V and J ends, which lost 2 bases and 2 bases, there was a span of 12 bases. The CDR3 loop spans 15 amino acids. The CDR3 bases are TGTGCCAGCAGCCAAACAGGCGTCGGCAACACTGAAGCTTTCTTT. This codes for CASSQTGVGNTEAFF.